The rows below give T cell receptor beta chains drawn from one sample of a study of T cell repertoires in cytomegalovirus infection. TCRdb fed the reads into MiXCR, producing one record per CDR3 protein. The data show around 900,000 distinct CDR3 sequences, around 31% seen once. These TCRs' antigens remain unknown. The sample here was cultured CD8+ T cells from PBMCs, taken from culture after CMV antigen stimulation. The receptors were gathered from a human donor in good health (CMV status not recorded). Some clones in this sample may be carry-over from other donors' samples. CDR3s include the opening cysteine and the closing phenylalanine or tryptophan. Fields, in order: V gene, clone size, D gene, J gene, CDR3 DNA, CDR3 protein. A D gene is named only where the DNA matches it firmly. Some rows have no size entry. The others give once, few or many, or a class for an expanded clone.

>TRBV27|.|.|TRBJ1-6
TGTGCCAGCAGTCCGCCCGGGACCCTCGCTCGAGCCCTCCACTTT
CASSPPGTLARALHF
>TRBV12-3/TRBV12-4|.|TRBD2|TRBJ2-7
TGTGTCAGCAGTTTTGAATTAGCGGGGACCTACGAGCAGTACTTC
CVSSFELAGTYEQYF
>TRBV7-6|many|.|TRBJ1-1
TGTGCCAGCAGCTTAGCGGGGCTTTCCCGGCAAGTGGCCACTGAAGCTTTCTTT
CASSLAGLSRQVATEAFF
>TRBV7-9|few|.|TRBJ1-2
TGTGCGATCAGGGAGGAATGGGACTATGGCTACACCTTC
CAIREEWDYGYTF
>TRBV6-5|few|TRBD1|TRBJ1-2
TGTGCCAGCAGTTACCGGGGGACAGGGGCCGGGACTAACTATGGCTACACCTTC
CASSYRGTGAGTNYGYTF
>TRBV6-1|.|.|TRBJ1-1
TGTGCCAGCAGTCTCCGTTTGGGTCGAGAGGAAGCTTTCTTT
CASSLRLGREEAFF
>TRBV27|many|.|TRBJ2-1
TGTGCCAGCAGCTTCACCGGTGCCTACAATGAGCAGTTCTTC
CASSFTGAYNEQFF
>TRBV19|.|.|TRBJ2-3
TGTGCCAGTTGTTTGGAGGCAGGACACACAGATACGCAGTATTTT
CASCLEAGHTDTQYF
>TRBV27|.|.|TRBJ1-4
TGTGCCAACAGTTCACTAGGAACCTCCCCAGAAAAACTGTTTTTT
CANSSLGTSPEKLFF
>TRBV5-5|.|.|TRBJ2-4
TGTGCCAGCAGCTTGGGTGGACATCCAGGGGGGATAGCCAAAAACATTCAGTACTTC
CASSLGGHPGGIAKNIQYF
>TRBV4-2|.|TRBD2|TRBJ2-1
TGTGCCAGCAGCCACATACTAGCGGGGGGGGACTCCTACAATGAGCAGTTCTTC
CASSHILAGGDSYNEQFF
>TRBV14|.|.|TRBJ2-1
TGTGCCAGCAGCCCCACTCCGGGGTGGCAGTTCTTC
CASSPTPGWQFF
>TRBV15|.|.|TRBJ1-2
TGTGCCACCAGCACAGAACTATCTTTTAACTATGGCTACACCTTC
CATSTELSFNYGYTF
>TRBV7-9|.|TRBD1|TRBJ2-3
TGTGCCAGCAGCTTAAGAGGACAGGGACGAACAGATACGCAGTATTTT
CASSLRGQGRTDTQYF
>TRBV6-1|.|.|TRBJ2-1
TGTGCCAGCAGTGAAGCACGCGTGGGGGAGTTCTTC
CASSEARVGEFF
>TRBV19|few|.|TRBJ1-5
TGTGCCAGTAGTATCGAGGGGGGGAGCAATCAGCCCCAGCATTTT
CASSIEGGSNQPQHF
>TRBV7-4|few|.|TRBJ1-1
TGTGCCAGCAGCACCCCCGCAGGCATGAACACTGAAGCTTTCTTT
CASSTPAGMNTEAFF
>TRBV24-1|.|.|TRBJ2-6
TGTGCCACCAGTGATTTTGGGACCTCTGGGGCCAACGTCCTGACTTTC
CATSDFGTSGANVLTF
>TRBV7-6|.|TRBD2|TRBJ2-1
TGTGCCAGCAGCTTAGGTTCCGCGGGGGGGCCGGATGAGCAGTTCTTC
CASSLGSAGGPDEQFF
>TRBV6-5|few|.|TRBJ2-1
TGTGCCAGCAGACCATACAGCTTCCGTTACAATGAGCAGTTCTTC
CASRPYSFRYNEQFF
>TRBV7-4|.|.|TRBJ2-2
TGTGCCAGCAGACCGGACTCCACCGGGGAGCTGTTTTTT
CASRPDSTGELFF
>TRBV6-6|few|.|TRBJ1-3
TGTGCCAGCAGTTTCCTTGGACAGCAAGGAAACACCATATATTTT
CASSFLGQQGNTIYF
>TRBV6-1|many|.|TRBJ1-2
TGTGCCAGCAGTAATGAGGTCCTCGGCTATGGCTACACCTTC
CASSNEVLGYGYTF
>TRBV18|few|.|TRBJ2-1
TGTGCCAGCTCTGCCAGACCCGGTTTTGATGAGCAGTTCTTC
CASSARPGFDEQFF
>TRBV27|.|.|TRBJ1-1
TGTGCCAGCAGTTTCGGCCTGGACTACACTGAAGCTTTCTTT
CASSFGLDYTEAFF
>TRBV6-1|.|.|TRBJ2-1
TGTGCCAGCAGTAGCCCAGGGTGGAATGAGCAGTTCTTC
CASSSPGWNEQFF
>TRBV12-3/TRBV12-4|few|.|TRBJ2-4
TGTGCCAGCAGTAATGTGACCAAAAACATTCAGTACTTC
CASSNVTKNIQYF
>TRBV5-5|many|TRBD1|TRBJ1-5
TGTGCCAGCAGCATTGGGACAGGGGGGCCCCAGCATTTT
CASSIGTGGPQHF
>TRBV20-1|.|.|TRBJ1-1
TGCAGTGCTAGGGAGGGAAGTATGAACACTGAAGCTTTCTTT
CSAREGSMNTEAFF
>TRBV10-1|.|.|TRBJ2-3
TGCGCCAGCAGTGACAGGGGTAGCTCCAGAGATACGCAGTATTTT
CASSDRGSSRDTQYF
>TRBV12-3/TRBV12-4|.|.|TRBJ1-1
TGTGCCAGCCCCCCCCGGGGGCGCCCCCTCGACACTGAAGCTTTCTTT
CASPPRGRPLDTEAFF
>TRBV6-1|.|.|TRBJ1-1
TGTGCCAGCAGTGAAGGACAGGTGGGGAACACTGAAGCTTTCTTT
CASSEGQVGNTEAFF
>TRBV2|.|TRBD1|TRBJ1-5
TGTGCCAGCAGTCCGGATACAGGGGGCAATCAGCCCCAGCATTTT
CASSPDTGGNQPQHF
>TRBV27|.|.|TRBJ2-5
TGTGCCAGCAGTTTACGGGATCAAGAGACCCAGTACTTC
CASSLRDQETQYF
>TRBV3-1|few|.|TRBJ2-1
TGTGCCAGCAGCCAAGGCGGGGGCATCAATGAGCAGTTCTTC
CASSQGGGINEQFF
>TRBV27|.|.|TRBJ2-3
TGTGCCAGCAGTTTACAAGGGTTTCGCACAGATACGCAGTATTTT
CASSLQGFRTDTQYF
>TRBV7-8|many|.|TRBJ2-1
TGTGCCAGCAGCTTTCGGTGGGGATCTTACAATGAGCAGTTCTTC
CASSFRWGSYNEQFF
>TRBV4-1|few|.|TRBJ1-1
TGCGCCAGCAGCCTCCCGGACAGCGACACTGAAGCTTTCTTT
CASSLPDSDTEAFF
>TRBV6-5|.|.|TRBJ1-1
TGTGCCAGCAGTTTTACAACAGGGCTGAACACTGAAGCTTTCTTT
CASSFTTGLNTEAFF
>TRBV5-6|.|.|TRBJ1-6
TGTGCCAGCAGCTTGGGGTTAGGCTCACCCCTCCACTTT
CASSLGLGSPLHF
>TRBV6-1|.|.|TRBJ2-5
TGTGCCAGCAGTCCACTCCTCCTGGAGAGCCAAGAGACCCAGTACTTC
CASSPLLLESQETQYF
>TRBV7-4|many|.|TRBJ1-5
TGTGCCAGCAATGGGGACTCAAACAGGAGCAATCAGCCCCAGCATTTT
CASNGDSNRSNQPQHF